Listed here are 6 T cell receptor beta chains from one sample, sequenced in a study of cytomegalovirus exposure and HLA in healthy donors. The PCR used 60 Vbeta and 13 Jbeta primers. Data came from immunoSEQ multiplex PCR; TCRdb stores just in-frame clones and leaves some out. The repertoire consists of approximately 80,000 clones, with roughly 73% occurring once and the leading ten covering about 15%. Sequenced: PBMCs. The source of these receptors is a woman between 40 and 55 years old in good health and CMV-seropositive.

This chain links TRBV28 with TRBJ1-1; D ambiguous. CDR3 size: 14 residues. Deletions cut 6 bases from V and 0 bases from J, with 11 bases between. CDR1 and CDR2 from the germline V gene are MDHEN and SYDVKM. CDR3 region: CASRLPTVNTEAFF. Written as DNA, the CDR3 is TGTGCCAGCAGGCTGCCAACAGTGAACACTGAAGCTTTCTTT.

The CDR3 sequence: CASTLGQNKETQYF. The CDR3 DNA reads as TGTGCCAGCACCCTGGGACAGAATAAAGAGACCCAGTACTTC. The chain is built from TRBV28 and TRBJ2-5; the match to TRBD1 covers 7 bases. The germline V gene has CDR1 MDHEN and CDR2 SYDVKM. Germline trimming cut 7 bases from V and 3 bases from J; bases unmatched to any gene: 8. There are 14 residues in the CDR3.

The V and J genes are TRBV19 and TRBJ2-5, with TRBD1 as a possible D gene (6 bases). Germline CDR1 is LNHDA and CDR2 is SQIVND (reference sequence). Trimming shortened V by 7 bases and J by 5 bases, and 14 bases separated the two germline ends. This CDR3 is 13 amino acids long. CDR3 amino acids: CASTGATWETQYF. Written as DNA, the CDR3 is TGTGCCAGTACAGGGGCTACCTGGGAGACCCAGTACTTC.

The CDR3 here is CASSLNTGNTEAFF. CDR3 DNA sequence: TGTGCCAGTAGTTTAAACACGGGAAACACTGAAGCTTTCTTT. The rearrangement links TRBV19 to TRBJ1-1, with D unclear. There are 14 residues in the CDR3. CDR1 and CDR2 from the germline V gene are LNHDA and SQIVND (reference sequence). The V gene lost 5 bases and the J gene lost 2 bases, with 12 bases spanning the gap.

This rearrangement joins TRBV6-5 to TRBJ2-5; D perhaps matches TRBD1 (5 bases). This CDR3 is built from 15 residues. Germline values: CDR1 MNHEY, CDR2 SVGAGI. The V and J ends lost 0 bases and 11 bases respectively, with 19 bases between them. The CDR3 loop reads CASSYSWPGPTEQYF. In DNA, the CDR3 is TGTGCCAGCAGTTACTCGTGGCCAGGGCCTACGGAGCAGTACTTC.

As for this clone: A read error is likely, as this CDR3 ends without the conserved phenylalanine or tryptophan. The chain couples TRBV5-1 to TRBJ1-5; tentatively, D is TRBD1 (5 bases). Germline V gene sequence: CDR1 SGHRS, CDR2 YFSETQ. Trimming pared 4 bases from V and 6 bases from J, leaving 17 bases between. This CDR3 contains 15 residues. CDR3 sequence reads: CASSIGVGGSQPQHV. CDR3 sequence (DNA): TGCGCCAGCAGCATTGGGGTGGGGGGGAGTCAGCCCCAGCATGTT.